The present T cell receptor (beta chain) was sequenced within a study of shared clonotypes between healthy human individuals. The study, taken as a whole, reports: Depth of sequencing was expected to influence donor clonotype sharing. Rarefaction indicated that sorted-subset sequencing remained incomplete although depth was large.

Genomic DNA per cell subset filled all wells of several immunoSEQ plates. Approximately 30,000 T cell genomes (roughly 190 ng DNA) went into each sorted-subset replicate. Here immunoSEQ multiplex PCR was the method, and the copy in TCRdb shows in-frame clones only, minus some. The table records about 1 million clones, about 80% of them present only once. Note on this clone: Its matching antigen is unknown.

Unmatched junction bases numbered 9, after V lost 3 bases and J lost 4 bases. Looked up from germline, CDR1 is LNHDA and CDR2 is SQIVND (reference sequence). This CDR3 region has 16 residues. Sample: memory CD4+ T cells from PBMCs. As to subset: CD45RA-negative fraction. The TCR comes from a man between 18 and 35 years old in good health. Some clones in this sample may be carry-over from other donors' samples. The chain combines TRBV19 with TRBJ2-4; 7 positions match TRBD1. CDR3 in amino acids: CASSIQSGGEKNIQYF. The CDR3 DNA is TGTGCCAGTAGTATTCAATCAGGGGGTGAGAAAAACATTCAGTACTTC.